This T cell receptor beta chain stems from a study of neurological immune-mediated disorders. Study overall: Among roughly 35 multiple sclerosis patients, roughly 31 were relapsing-remitting and 3 were secondary progressive. Findings and caveats of the study: For the multiple sclerosis repertoire cluster, an association with any clinical or MRI feature was absent.

Germline V gene sequence: CDR1 SGHKS, CDR2 YYEKEE (reference sequence). The CDR3 totals 16 residues. The unsorted libraries had their origin in 2 million PBMCs stored at -80 C. Template-switch 5'RACE cDNA synthesis added a 10-nucleotide unique molecular identifier. MiXCR was run by TCRdb on the 5' RACE reads, yielding one entry per CDR3 protein. The table shows some 26,000 distinct CDR3 sequences, with 3% to 3.5% occurring only once. In this sample, this clonotype turned up a few times. Its antigen is not identified. The germline gene is not matched at one end of the junction; a read error may be the cause.

The sample comprised PBMCs. The TCR comes from a woman aged 30 to 39 with multiple sclerosis. The V call is TRBV5-5, the J call TRBJ1-5; 9 nucleotides match TRBD1. The DNA for the CDR3 is TGTGCCAGCAGCCGCACCGGGACAGGGAGCAATCAGCCCCAGAATTTT. Its protein is CASSRTGTGSNQPQNF.